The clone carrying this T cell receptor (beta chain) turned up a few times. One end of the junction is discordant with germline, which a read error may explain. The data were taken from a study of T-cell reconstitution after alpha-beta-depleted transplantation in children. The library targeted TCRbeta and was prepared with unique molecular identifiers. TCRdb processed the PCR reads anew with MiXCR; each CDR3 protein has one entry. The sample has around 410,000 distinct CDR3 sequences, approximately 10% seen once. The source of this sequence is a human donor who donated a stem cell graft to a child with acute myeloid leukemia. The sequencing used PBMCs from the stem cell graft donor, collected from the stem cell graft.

The CDR3 DNA follows: TGTGCCAGCAGTTTGGGGACTAGCGGGGGGGCATCGATGAGCACCTTC. This gives the protein CASSLGTSGGASMSTF. V is TRBV27 and J is TRBJ2-1, with 16 bases lining up with TRBD2. The CDR3 runs 16 residues. Germline V CDR1 and CDR2: MNHEY, SMNVEV (reference sequence).